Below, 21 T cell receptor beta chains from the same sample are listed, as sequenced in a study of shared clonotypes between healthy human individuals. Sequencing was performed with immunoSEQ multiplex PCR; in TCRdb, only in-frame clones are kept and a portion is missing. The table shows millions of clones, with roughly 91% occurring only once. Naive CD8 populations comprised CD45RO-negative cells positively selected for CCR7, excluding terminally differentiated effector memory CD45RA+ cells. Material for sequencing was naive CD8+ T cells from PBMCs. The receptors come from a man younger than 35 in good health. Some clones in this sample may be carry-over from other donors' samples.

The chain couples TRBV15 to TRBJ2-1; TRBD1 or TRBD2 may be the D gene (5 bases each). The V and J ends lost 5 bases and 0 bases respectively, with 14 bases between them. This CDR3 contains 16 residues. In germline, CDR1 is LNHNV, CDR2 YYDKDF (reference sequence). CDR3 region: CATSVRDAASYNEQFF. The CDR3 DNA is TGTGCCACCAGCGTCCGGGACGCAGCCTCCTACAATGAGCAGTTCTTC.

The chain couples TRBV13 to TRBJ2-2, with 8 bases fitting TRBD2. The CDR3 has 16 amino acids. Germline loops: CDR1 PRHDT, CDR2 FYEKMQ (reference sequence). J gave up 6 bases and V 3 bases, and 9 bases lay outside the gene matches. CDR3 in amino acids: CASSFGLAPLAGELFF. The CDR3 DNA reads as TGTGCCAGCAGCTTTGGACTAGCCCCATTGGCCGGGGAGCTGTTTTTT.

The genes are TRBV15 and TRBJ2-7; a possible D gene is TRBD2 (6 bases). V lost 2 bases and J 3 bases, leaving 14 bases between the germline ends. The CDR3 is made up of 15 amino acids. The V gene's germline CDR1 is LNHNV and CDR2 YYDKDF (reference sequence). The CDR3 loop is CATSRKRDWYYEQYF. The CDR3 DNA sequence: TGTGCCACCAGCAGAAAACGGGACTGGTACTACGAGCAGTACTTC.

For the CDR3, the DNA is TGCGCCAGCAGTTTTAACAGGGGGAGCACCGGGGAGCTGTTTTTT. As protein: CASSFNRGSTGELFF. The chain has TRBV5-1 and TRBJ2-2, with 8 bases fitting TRBD1. The trim removed 5 bases at V and 4 bases at J, leaving 7 bases unmatched. This CDR3 has 15 residues. Germline CDR1 reads SGHRS; CDR2 reads YFSETQ.

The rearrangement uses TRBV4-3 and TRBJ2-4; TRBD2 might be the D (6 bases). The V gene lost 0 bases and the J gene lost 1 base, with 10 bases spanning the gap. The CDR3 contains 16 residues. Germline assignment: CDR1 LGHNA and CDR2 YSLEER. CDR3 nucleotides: TGCGCCAGCAGCCAAGATTGGAGGGCTGCCAAAAACATTCAGTACTTC. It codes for CASSQDWRAAKNIQYF.

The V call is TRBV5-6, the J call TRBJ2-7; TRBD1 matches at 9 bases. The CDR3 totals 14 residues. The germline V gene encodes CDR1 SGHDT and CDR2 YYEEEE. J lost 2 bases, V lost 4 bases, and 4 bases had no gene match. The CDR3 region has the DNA TGTGCCAGCAGCCCGGACAGGGGCCCCTACGAGCAGTACTTC. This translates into CASSPDRGPYEQYF.

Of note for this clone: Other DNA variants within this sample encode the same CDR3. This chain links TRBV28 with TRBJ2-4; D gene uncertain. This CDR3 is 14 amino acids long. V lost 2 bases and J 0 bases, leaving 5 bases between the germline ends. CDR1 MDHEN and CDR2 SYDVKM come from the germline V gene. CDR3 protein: CASSLGLAKNIQYF. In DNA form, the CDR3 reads TGTGCCAGCAGTTTAGGCCTAGCCAAAAACATTCAGTACTTC.

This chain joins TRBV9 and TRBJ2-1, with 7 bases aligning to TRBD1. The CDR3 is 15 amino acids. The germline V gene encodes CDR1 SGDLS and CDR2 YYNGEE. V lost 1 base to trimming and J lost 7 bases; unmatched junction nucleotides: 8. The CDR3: CASSVFPNRGNEQFF. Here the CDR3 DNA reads TGTGCCAGCAGCGTATTTCCTAACAGGGGAAATGAGCAGTTCTTC.

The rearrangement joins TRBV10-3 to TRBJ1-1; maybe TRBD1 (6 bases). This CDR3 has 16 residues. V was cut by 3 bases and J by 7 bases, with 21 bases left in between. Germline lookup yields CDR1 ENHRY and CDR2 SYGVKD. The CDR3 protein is CAISDRGLRVAREAFF. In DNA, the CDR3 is TGTGCCATCAGTGATAGGGGGTTGCGGGTAGCGCGTGAAGCTTTCTTT.

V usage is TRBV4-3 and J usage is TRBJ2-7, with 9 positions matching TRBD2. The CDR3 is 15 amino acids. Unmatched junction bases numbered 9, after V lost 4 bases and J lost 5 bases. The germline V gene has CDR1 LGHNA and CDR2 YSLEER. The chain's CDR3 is CASSRGRALGHEQYF. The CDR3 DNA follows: TGCGCCAGCAGCCGCGGGAGGGCACTAGGGCACGAGCAGTACTTC.

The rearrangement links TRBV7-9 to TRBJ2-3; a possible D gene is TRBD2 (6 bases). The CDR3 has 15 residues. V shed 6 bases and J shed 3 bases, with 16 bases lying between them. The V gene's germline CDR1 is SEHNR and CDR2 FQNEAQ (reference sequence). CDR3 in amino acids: CASSFTSRATDTQYF. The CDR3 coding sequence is TGTGCCAGCAGTTTTACTAGCAGGGCGACAGATACGCAGTATTTT.

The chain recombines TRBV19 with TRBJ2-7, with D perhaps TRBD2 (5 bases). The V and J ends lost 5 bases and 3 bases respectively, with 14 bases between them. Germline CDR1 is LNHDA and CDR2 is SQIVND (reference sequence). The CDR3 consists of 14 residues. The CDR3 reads CASSSGEGYYEQYF. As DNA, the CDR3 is TGTGCCAGTAGTTCCGGGGAAGGGTACTACGAGCAGTACTTC.

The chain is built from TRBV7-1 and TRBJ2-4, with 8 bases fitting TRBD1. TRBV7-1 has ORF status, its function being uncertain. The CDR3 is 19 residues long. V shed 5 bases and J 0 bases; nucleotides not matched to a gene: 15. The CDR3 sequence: CASSVVGQGSPLAKNIQYF. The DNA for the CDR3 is TGTGCCAGCAGCGTAGTTGGACAGGGCTCTCCCCTAGCCAAAAACATTCAGTACTTC.

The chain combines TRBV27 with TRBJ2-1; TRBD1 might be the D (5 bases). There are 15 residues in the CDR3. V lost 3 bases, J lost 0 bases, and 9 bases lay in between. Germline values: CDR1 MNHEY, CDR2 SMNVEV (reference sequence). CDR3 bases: TGTGCCAGCAGTTTGGGGCACCCCTCCTACAATGAGCAGTTCTTC. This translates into CASSLGHPSYNEQFF.

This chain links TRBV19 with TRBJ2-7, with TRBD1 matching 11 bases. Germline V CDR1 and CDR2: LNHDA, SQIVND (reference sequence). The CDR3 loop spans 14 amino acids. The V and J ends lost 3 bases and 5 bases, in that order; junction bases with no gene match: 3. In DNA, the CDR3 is TGTGCCAGTAGTATCGGGACAGGGGGGGACGAGCAGTACTTC. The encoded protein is CASSIGTGGDEQYF.

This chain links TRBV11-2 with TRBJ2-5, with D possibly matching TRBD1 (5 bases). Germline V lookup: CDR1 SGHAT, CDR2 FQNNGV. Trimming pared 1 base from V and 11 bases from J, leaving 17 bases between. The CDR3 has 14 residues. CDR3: CASSLGPHLGAQYF. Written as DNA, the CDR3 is TGTGCCAGCAGCTTAGGGCCTCACCTTGGGGCGCAGTACTTC.

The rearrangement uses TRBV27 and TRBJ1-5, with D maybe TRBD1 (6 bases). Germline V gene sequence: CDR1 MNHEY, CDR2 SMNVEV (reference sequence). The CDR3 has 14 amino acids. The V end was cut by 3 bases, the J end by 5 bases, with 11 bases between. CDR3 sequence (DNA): TGTGCCAGCAGTTTGCGGGGGGCCCATCAGCCCCAGCATTTT. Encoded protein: CASSLRGAHQPQHF.

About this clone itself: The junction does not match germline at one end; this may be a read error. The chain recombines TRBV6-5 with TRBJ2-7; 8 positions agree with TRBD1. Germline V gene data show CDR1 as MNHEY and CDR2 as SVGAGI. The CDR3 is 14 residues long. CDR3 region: CASSYSPGGYGQYF. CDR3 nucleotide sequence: TGTGCCAGCAGTTACTCTCCAGGGGGCTACGGGCAGTACTTC.

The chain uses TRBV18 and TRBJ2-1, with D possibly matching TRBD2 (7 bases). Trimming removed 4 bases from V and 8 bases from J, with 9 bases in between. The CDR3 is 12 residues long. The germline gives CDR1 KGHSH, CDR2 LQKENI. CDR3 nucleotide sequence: TGTGCCAGCTCACGGGGGGGCGATGAGCAGTTCTTC. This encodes CASSRGGDEQFF. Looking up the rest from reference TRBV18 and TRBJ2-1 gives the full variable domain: NAGVMQNPRHLVRRRGQEARLRCSPMKGHSHVYWYRQLPEEGLKFMVYLQKENIIDESGMPKERFSAEFPKEGPSILRIQQVVRGDSAAYFCASSRGGDEQFFGPGTRLTVL.

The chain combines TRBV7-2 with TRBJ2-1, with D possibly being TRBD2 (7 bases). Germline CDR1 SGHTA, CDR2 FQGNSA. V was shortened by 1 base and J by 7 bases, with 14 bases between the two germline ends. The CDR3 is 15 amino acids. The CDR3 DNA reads TGTGCCAGCAGCTTAGATTTCGGGGGGCGAAATGAGCAGTTCTTC. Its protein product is CASSLDFGGRNEQFF.

CDR3 sequence: CASSERQGADTQYF. The CDR3 DNA sequence: TGCGCCAGCAGCGAACGACAGGGGGCAGATACGCAGTATTTT. The chain has TRBV4-1 and TRBJ2-3; 9 nucleotides agree with TRBD1. With V trimmed by 5 bases and J by 4 bases, 4 bases remained unmatched. Germline V gene sequence: CDR1 MGHRA, CDR2 YSYEKL. This CDR3 spans 14 amino acids.